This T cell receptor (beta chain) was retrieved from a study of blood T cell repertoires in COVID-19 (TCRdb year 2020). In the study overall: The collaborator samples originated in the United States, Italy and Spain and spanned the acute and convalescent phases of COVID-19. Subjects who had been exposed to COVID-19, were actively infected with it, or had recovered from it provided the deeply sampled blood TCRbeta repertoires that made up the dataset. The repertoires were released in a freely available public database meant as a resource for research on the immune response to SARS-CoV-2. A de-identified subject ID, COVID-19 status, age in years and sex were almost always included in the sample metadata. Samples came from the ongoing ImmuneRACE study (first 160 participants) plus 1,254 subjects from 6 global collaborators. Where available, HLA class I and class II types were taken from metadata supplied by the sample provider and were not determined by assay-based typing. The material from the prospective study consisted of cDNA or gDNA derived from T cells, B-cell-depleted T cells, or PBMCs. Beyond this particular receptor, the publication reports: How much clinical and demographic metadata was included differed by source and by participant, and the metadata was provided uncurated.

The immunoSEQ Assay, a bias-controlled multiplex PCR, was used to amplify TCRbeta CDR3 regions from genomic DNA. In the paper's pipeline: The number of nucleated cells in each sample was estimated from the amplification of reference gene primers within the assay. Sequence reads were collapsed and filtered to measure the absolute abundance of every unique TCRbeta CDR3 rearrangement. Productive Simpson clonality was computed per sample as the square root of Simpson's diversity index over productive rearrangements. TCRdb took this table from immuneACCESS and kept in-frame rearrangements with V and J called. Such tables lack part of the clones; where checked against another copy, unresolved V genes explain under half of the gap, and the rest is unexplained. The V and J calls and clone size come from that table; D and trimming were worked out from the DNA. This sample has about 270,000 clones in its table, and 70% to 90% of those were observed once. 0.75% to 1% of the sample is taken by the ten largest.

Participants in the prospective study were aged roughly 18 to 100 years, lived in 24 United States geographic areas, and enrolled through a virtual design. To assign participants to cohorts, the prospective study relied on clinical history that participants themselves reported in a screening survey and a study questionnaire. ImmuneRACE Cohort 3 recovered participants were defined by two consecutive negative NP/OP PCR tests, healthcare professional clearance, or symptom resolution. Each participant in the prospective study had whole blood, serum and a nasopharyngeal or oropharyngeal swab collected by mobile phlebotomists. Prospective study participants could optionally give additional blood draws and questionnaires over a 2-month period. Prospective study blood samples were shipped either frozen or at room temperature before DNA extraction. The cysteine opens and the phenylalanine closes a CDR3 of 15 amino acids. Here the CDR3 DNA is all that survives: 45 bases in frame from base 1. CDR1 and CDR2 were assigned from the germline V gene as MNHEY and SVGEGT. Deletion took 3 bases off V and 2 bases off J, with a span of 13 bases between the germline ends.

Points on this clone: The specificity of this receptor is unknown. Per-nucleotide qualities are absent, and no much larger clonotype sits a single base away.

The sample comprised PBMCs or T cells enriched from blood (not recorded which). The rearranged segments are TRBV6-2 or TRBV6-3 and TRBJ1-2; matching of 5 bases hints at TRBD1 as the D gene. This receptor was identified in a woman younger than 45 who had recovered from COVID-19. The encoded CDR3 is CASSYRGGRNYGYTF. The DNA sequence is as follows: TGTGCCAGCAGTTATAGGGGAGGCCGGAACTATGGCTACACCTTC.